This T cell receptor beta chain emerged from a study of blood T cell repertoires in COVID-19. For the study at large: From the United States, Italy and Spain came samples of acute and convalescent COVID-19. T cells, B-cell-depleted T cells, or PBMCs provided the cDNA or gDNA that served as material.

As handled by the study authors: Nucleated cell counts were estimated from reference gene primer amplification. Sequencing was performed with immunoSEQ multiplex PCR; in TCRdb, only in-frame clones are kept and a portion is missing. V, J and clone size derive from that table, while D and trimming were established from the DNA sequence. The repertoire holds over 250,000 clones, with 75% to 90% as singletons. The CDR3 spans 15 residues. Trimming pared 3 bases from V and 4 bases from J, leaving 16 bases between. CDR1 GTSNPN and CDR2 SVGIG come from the germline V gene (reference sequence). This clone has a single count.

This receptor was taken from a woman in her seventies with COVID-19, enrolled during active disease. Sequenced input: peripheral blood. The chain combines TRBV30 with TRBJ1-3, with D possibly being TRBD1 (5 bases). CDR3 nucleotide sequence: TGTGCCTGGAGACCGGCAGGGATTATCGGAAACACCATATATTTT. Translation: CAWRPAGIIGNTIYF.